These 9 T cell receptor beta chains came from one sample sequenced in a study of blood T cell repertoires in COVID-19. Method: immunoSEQ multiplex PCR; TCRdb's copy keeps in-frame clones and lacks some. Of about 80,000 clones listed, 75% to 90% are singletons. The sequenced material came from peripheral blood. The receptors stem from a woman aged 40 to 55 with active or convalescent COVID-19.

The chain links TRBV28 to TRBJ2-1; 11 bases are shared with TRBD2. With 5 bases clipped from V and 0 bases from J, the junction kept 15 bases outside the gene matches. This CDR3 region has 20 residues. Germline assignment: CDR1 MDHEN and CDR2 SYDVKM. CDR3 in amino acids: CASSGHTGTSGPSSYNEQFF. CDR3 nucleotide sequence: TGTGCCAGCAGTGGACATACCGGGACTAGCGGCCCGAGCTCCTACAATGAGCAGTTCTTC. The full variable domain, completed using reference TRBV28 and TRBJ2-1, is DVKVTQSSRYLVKRTGEKVFLECVQDMDHENMFWYRQDPGLGLRLIYFSYDVKMKEKGDIPEGYSVSREKKERFSLILESASTNQTSMYLCASSGHTGTSGPSSYNEQFFGPGTRLTVL.

This chain uses TRBV2 with TRBJ2-1; 9 bases agree with TRBD2. This CDR3 contains 14 residues. Trimming took 3 bases from V and 9 from J; bases not matched to a gene: 6. CDR1 and CDR2 (germline): SNHLY, FYNNEI. The DNA of the CDR3 is TGTGCCAGCAGTGACAGCGGGGGGACTTTTGAGCAGTTCTTC. Protein product: CASSDSGGTFEQFF.

This rearrangement joins TRBV10-3 to TRBJ2-7, with D possibly being TRBD2 (5 bases). Germline loops: CDR1 ENHRY, CDR2 SYGVKD. This CDR3 comprises 13 residues. V was clipped by 5 bases and J by 5 bases, with 13 bases between them. CDR3 nucleotides: TGTGCCATCAGTCAATCCCCCGGGAACGAGCAGTACTTC. Protein sequence: CAISQSPGNEQYF.

This clone has only one observation. The chain is built from TRBV18 and TRBJ1-3, with D tentatively TRBD1 (6 bases). Germline lookup yields CDR1 KGHSH and CDR2 LQKENI. This CDR3 region has 16 residues. V shed 3 bases and J shed 1 base, with 13 bases lying between them. CDR3 region: CASSPRTADSGNTIYF. CDR3 DNA: TGTGCCAGCTCACCCCGGACAGCAGATTCTGGAAACACCATATATTTT.

V and J are TRBV30 and TRBJ2-7, with D tentatively TRBD2 (5 bases). CDR1 and CDR2 from the germline V gene are GTSNPN and SVGIG (reference sequence). V was trimmed by 7 bases and J by 2 bases, leaving 6 bases between them. CDR3 size: 10 residues. The CDR3 region has the DNA TGTGCCTACGGGACCTACGAGCAGTACTTC. It codes for CAYGTYEQYF.

This clone was seen a single time. J is TRBJ2-2 and V is TRBV5-1; 7 bases match TRBD1. The germline CDR1 and CDR2 sequences are SGHRS and YFSETQ. The CDR3 length is 15 residues. The ends lost 3 bases at V and 2 bases at J; junction bases unmatched: 4. The CDR3 region has the DNA TGCGCCAGCAGCTCCGGGACAGTTAACACCGGGGAGCTGTTTTTT. This sequence encodes CASSSGTVNTGELFF.

As regards this clone: The same CDR3 arises from other DNA sequences in this sample as well. V usage is TRBV10-3 and J usage is TRBJ1-5, with a possible D match to TRBD1 (5 bases). Looked up from germline, CDR1 is ENHRY and CDR2 is SYGVKD. Trimming took off 3 bases at V and 1 base at J, with 10 bases between the two ends. The CDR3 contains 15 residues. The CDR3 loop reads CAISDRGNSNQPQHF. CDR3 in DNA: TGTGCCATCAGTGATCGGGGGAACAGCAATCAGCCCCAGCATTTT.

Only one count was recorded for this clone. The chain is built from TRBV24-1 and TRBJ2-1, with TRBD2 identical over 8 bases. Losses at the gene ends were 4 bases for V and 8 bases for J; bases not matched to a gene: 12. Per the germline V gene, CDR1 is KGHDR and CDR2 is SFDVKD. The CDR3 sequence is 16 residues long. The CDR3 DNA reads TGTGCCACCAGTGACCCCTCAGCGGGAGCGGTTGATGAGCAGTTCTTC. Its protein product is CATSDPSAGAVDEQFF.

This clone has a single count. The rearrangement joins TRBV6-5 to TRBJ1-3, with D unresolved. This CDR3 spans 15 amino acids. Germline-derived CDR1 and CDR2 are MNHEY and SVGAGI. The V and J ends lost 6 bases and 1 base respectively, with 13 bases between them. The CDR3 sequence: CASRRKSGSGNTIYF. The CDR3 nucleotides are TGTGCCAGCAGGAGGAAGAGTGGTTCTGGAAACACCATATATTTT.